A selection of T cell receptor beta chains follows, all from one sample in a study of T cells in Graves' hyperthyroidism and ophthalmopathy. TCRdb independently ran MiXCR on the multiplex PCR reads; one entry per CDR3 protein. Among nearly 600,000 distinct CDR3 sequences, 12% to 15% were seen once, and the ten largest hold roughly 7.1%. The sample taken for sequencing was blood. The receptors stem from a woman aged 18-29 years with Graves' ophthalmopathy. Each CDR3 is given with its conserved first and last residue. A D gene is named only where the DNA matches it firmly. Clone size is stated in some rows and not others, as once, few, many or a class when expanded.

V	D	J	size	CDR3	DNA
TRBV28	-	TRBJ1-2	many	CASSLRGSAGWGYGYTF	TGTGCCAGCAGTTTAAGGGGTTCTGCGGGCTGGGGCTATGGCTACACCTTC
TRBV5-5	-	TRBJ2-2	few	CASSGSTGWTTGELFF	TGTGCCAGCAGCGGATCTACAGGGTGGACCACCGGGGAGCTGTTTTTT
TRBV24-1	-	TRBJ2-1	many	CATSDLGTLNEQFF	TGTGCCACCAGTGATCTCGGGACTCTCAATGAGCAGTTCTTC
TRBV7-2	TRBD1	TRBJ2-7	many	CASSRTQGARDEQYF	TGTGCCAGCAGTCGGACCCAGGGGGCGCGGGACGAGCAGTACTTC
TRBV7-8	-	TRBJ2-7	-	CASSKGTGGSRLGEQYF	TGTGCCAGCAGCAAAGGGACAGGCGGGAGTCGGTTGGGCGAGCAGTACTTC
TRBV24-1	TRBD1	TRBJ2-7	many	CATSDSTLGQASGEQYF	TGTGCCACCAGTGATTCAACCCTCGGACAGGCGAGTGGCGAGCAGTACTTC
TRBV9	-	TRBJ2-1	-	CASSVDIGSSYNEQFF	TGTGCCAGCAGCGTAGATATCGGGAGCTCCTACAATGAGCAGTTCTTC
TRBV10-3	TRBD2	TRBJ2-1	-	CAISRASGPSYNEQFF	TGTGCCATCAGTCGTGCTAGCGGGCCCTCCTACAATGAGCAGTTCTTC
TRBV14	-	TRBJ1-1	many	CASSQDATVEAFF	TGTGCCAGCAGCCAAGATGCCACAGTCGAAGCTTTCTTT
TRBV20-1	-	TRBJ2-7	many	CSARTSQGWGEQYF	TGCAGTGCTAGGACCTCACAGGGCTGGGGCGAGCAGTACTTC
TRBV19	-	TRBJ2-1	-	CASSISFGGAPFDEQFF	TGTGCCAGTAGTATCAGTTTTGGGGGCGCCCCCTTCGATGAGCAGTTCTTC